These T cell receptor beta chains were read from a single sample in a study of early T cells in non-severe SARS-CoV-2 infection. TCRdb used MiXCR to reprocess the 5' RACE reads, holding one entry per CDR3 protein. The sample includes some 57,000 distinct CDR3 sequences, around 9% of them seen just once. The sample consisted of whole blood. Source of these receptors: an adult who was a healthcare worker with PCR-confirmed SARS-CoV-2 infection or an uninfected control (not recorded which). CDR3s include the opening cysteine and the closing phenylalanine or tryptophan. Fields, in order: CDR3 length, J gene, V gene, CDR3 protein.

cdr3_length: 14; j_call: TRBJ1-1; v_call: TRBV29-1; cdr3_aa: CSASDRRMNTEAFF
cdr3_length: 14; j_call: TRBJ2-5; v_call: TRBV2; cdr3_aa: CASSPRTGEGTQYF
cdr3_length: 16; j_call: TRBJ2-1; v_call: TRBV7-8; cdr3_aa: CASSASRDPHYNEQFF
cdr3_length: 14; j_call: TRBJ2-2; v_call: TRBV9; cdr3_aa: CASSVGESAGELFF
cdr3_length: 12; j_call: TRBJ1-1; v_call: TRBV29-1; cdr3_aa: CSVHLLNTEAFF
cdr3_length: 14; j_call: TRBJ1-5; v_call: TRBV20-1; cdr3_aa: CSARDPLGGQPQHF
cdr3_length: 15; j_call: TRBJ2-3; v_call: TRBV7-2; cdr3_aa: CASSLVGVPGDTQYF
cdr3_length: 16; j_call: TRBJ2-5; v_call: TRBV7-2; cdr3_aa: CASSLQAGSGWETQYF
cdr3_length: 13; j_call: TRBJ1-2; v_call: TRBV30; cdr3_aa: CAWSIRGDYGYTF
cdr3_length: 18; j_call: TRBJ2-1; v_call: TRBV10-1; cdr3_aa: CASSSSSAGGRSYNEQFF
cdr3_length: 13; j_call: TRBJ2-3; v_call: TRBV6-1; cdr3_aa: CASRTDRLDTQYF
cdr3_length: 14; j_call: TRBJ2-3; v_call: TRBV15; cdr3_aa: CATSRDPGTDTQYF
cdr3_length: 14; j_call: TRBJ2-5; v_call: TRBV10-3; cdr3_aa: CATGTGGAQETQYF
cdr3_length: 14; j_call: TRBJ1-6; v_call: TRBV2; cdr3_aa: CASNPWGGDSPLHF
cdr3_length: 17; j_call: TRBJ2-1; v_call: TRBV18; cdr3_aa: CASSPMIGTGGNNEQFF
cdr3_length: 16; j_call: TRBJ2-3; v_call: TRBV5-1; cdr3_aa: CASSSRLAGGTDTQYF
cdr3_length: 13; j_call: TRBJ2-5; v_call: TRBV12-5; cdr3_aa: CASGAVYQETQYF
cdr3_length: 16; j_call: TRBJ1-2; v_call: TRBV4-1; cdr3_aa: CASSQDPQGWPSGYTF
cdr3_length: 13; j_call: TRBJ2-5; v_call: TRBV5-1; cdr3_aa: CASSSDRAETQYF
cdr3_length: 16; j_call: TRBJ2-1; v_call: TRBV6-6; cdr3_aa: CASRPLEGVSYNEQFF
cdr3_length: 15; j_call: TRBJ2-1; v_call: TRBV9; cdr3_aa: CASSVWDSSYNEQFF
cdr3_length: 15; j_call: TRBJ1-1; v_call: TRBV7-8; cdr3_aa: CASSHPWAQNTEAFF
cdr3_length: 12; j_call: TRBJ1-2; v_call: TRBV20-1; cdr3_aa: CSARGTTYGYTF
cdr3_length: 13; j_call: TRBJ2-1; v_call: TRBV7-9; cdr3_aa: CASSFQGLDEQFF
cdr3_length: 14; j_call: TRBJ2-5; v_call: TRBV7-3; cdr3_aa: CASSLMAGAETQYF
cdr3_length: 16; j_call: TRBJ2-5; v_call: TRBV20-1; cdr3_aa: CSARDLLAVGLETQYF
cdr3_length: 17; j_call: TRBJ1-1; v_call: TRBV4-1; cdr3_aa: CASSQDLVAILPSEAFF
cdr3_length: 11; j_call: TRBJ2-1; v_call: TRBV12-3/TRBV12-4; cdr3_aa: CASSQVNEQFF
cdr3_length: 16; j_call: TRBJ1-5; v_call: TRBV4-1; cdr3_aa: CASSQDLSDSNQPQHF
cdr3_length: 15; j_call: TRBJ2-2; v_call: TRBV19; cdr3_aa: CASSIVETGAGELFF
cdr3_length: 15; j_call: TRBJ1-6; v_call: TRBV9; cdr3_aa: CASSVGVPSNSPLHF
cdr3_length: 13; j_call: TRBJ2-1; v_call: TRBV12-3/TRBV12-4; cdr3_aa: CASIMTGTFEQFF
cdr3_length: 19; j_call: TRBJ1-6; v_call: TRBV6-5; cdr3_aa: CASSYSKSGYGGKNSPLHF
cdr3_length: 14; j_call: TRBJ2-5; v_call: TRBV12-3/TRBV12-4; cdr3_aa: CASSWTRRGETQYF
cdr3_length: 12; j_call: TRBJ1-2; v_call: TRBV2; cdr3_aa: CASGVDSYGYTF